One and the same sample provided the 8 T cell receptor beta chains below, sequenced in a study of T cells after posttransplantation cyclophosphamide. Controls had myeloablative marrow grafts with methotrexate and calcineurin inhibitor, sampled at 1 year. Sequencing was performed with immunoSEQ multiplex PCR; in TCRdb, only in-frame clones are kept and a portion is missing. The repertoire holds roughly 3,500 clones, with about 81% as singletons. The specimen comprised PBMCs, sampled after allogeneic stem cell transplant with calcineurin inhibitor and methotrexate. The receptors stem from a female patient aged 50 to 65 who received an allogeneic stem cell transplant from an unrelated donor, was CMV-positive, and had acute and chronic GVHD. Among the T cells, some may be from the graft donor.

This clone was seen a single time. The chain recombines TRBV5-5 with TRBJ1-2; D is ambiguous. CDR1 SGHKS and CDR2 YYEKEE come from the germline V gene (reference sequence). V lost 2 bases to trimming and J lost 8 bases, with 4 bases between them. This CDR3 region has 10 residues. The CDR3 region is CASSFPGYTF. The DNA of the CDR3 is TGTGCCAGCAGCTTCCCGGGCTACACCTTC.

The chain couples TRBV19 to TRBJ2-1, with 8 positions matching TRBD2. Per germline, CDR1 LNHDA and CDR2 SQIVND (reference sequence). V dropped 4 bases and J dropped 4; count of bases not matched to a gene: 12. The CDR3 sequence is 17 residues long. The DNA of the CDR3 is TGTGCCAGTAGTAGCGCGCGGGGGGCGCAACCATACAATGAGCAGTTCTTC. Translated, it gives CASSSARGAQPYNEQFF.

This clone was counted between two and nine times. This chain links TRBV7-2 with TRBJ2-7, with 9 positions matching TRBD1. The CDR3 extends over 15 amino acids. Germline trimming cut 1 base from V and 1 base from J; bases unmatched to any gene: 2. CDR1 SGHTA and CDR2 FQGNSA come from the germline V gene. CDR3 in amino acids: CASSLGGQGSYEQYF. The DNA of the CDR3 is TGTGCCAGCAGCTTAGGGGGACAGGGATCCTACGAGCAGTACTTC.

This chain uses TRBV9 with TRBJ2-3, with D perhaps matching TRBD2 (6 bases). The CDR3 consists of 15 residues. Germline V gene data show CDR1 as SGDLS and CDR2 as YYNGEE. Trimming pared 4 bases from V and 1 base from J, leaving 13 bases between. The CDR3 protein is CASSQGTSGTDTQYF. CDR3 nucleotides: TGTGCCAGCAGCCAAGGGACTTCAGGCACAGATACGCAGTATTTT.

The chain employs TRBV4-1 and TRBJ2-3; a weak D match, TRBD1 (6 bases). Trimming removed 2 bases from V and 0 bases from J, with 15 bases in between. Germline V gene data show CDR1 as MGHRA and CDR2 as YSYEKL. This CDR3 is built from 17 residues. The CDR3 DNA reads as TGCGCCAGCAGCCAATTTGTCAGGGGTGGGAGCACAGATACGCAGTATTTT. Protein product: CASSQFVRGGSTDTQYF.

The V call is TRBV5-8, the J call TRBJ1-2; TRBD1 matches 9 bases. The length of the CDR3 is 15 residues. Germline trimming cut 0 bases from V and 2 bases from J; bases unmatched to any gene: 2. Looked up from germline, CDR1 is SGHTS and CDR2 is YDEGEE. This CDR3 is CASSLGDRVNYGYTF. The CDR3 DNA sequence: TGTGCCAGCAGCTTGGGGGACAGGGTAAACTATGGCTACACCTTC.

This rearrangement joins TRBV4-2 to TRBJ2-3; 15 bases map to TRBD2. J lost 4 bases, V lost 6 bases, and 8 bases had no gene match. The CDR3 is 17 residues long. Germline CDR1 is LGHNA and CDR2 is YNFKEQ. The CDR3 region has the DNA TGTGCCAGCAGGCCTGGACTAGCGGGAGGGCCCGCAGATACGCAGTATTTT. This encodes CASRPGLAGGPADTQYF.

This clone was seen a single time. The V call is TRBV6-1, the J call TRBJ2-1, with D perhaps TRBD2 (6 bases). Germline CDR1 and CDR2: MNHNS and SASEGT. V dropped 6 bases and J dropped 9 bases, with 21 bases sitting between them. CDR3 length: 15 amino acids. The CDR3 loop is CASSGLPAGMGEQFF. The CDR3 DNA is TGTGCCAGCAGCGGTCTTCCGGCGGGGATGGGTGAGCAGTTCTTC.